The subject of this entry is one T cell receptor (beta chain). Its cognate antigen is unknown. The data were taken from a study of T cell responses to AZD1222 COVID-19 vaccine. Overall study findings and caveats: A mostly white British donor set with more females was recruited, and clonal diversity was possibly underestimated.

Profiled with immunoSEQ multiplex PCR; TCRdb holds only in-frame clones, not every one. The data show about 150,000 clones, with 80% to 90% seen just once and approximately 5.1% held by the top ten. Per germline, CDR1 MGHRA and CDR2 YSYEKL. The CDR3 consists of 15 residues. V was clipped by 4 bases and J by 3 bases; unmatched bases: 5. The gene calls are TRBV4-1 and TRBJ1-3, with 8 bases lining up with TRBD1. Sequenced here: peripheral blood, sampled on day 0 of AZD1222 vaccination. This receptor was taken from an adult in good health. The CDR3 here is CASSLTDRDGNTIYF. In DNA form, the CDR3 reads TGCGCCAGCAGCCTAACGGACAGGGATGGAAACACCATATATTTT.